The 10 T cell receptor beta chains listed next were all sequenced from one sample in a study of blood T cell repertoires in COVID-19. Clones were sequenced by immunoSEQ multiplex PCR, and TCRdb holds only the in-frame ones, with some missing. The table includes 150,000 to 200,000 clones, roughly 87% detected once. Sequencing was done on a sample of peripheral blood. The receptors shown here come from a woman in her 70s with COVID-19, enrolled during active disease.

This clone has at least ten counts. The rearrangement joins TRBV5-1 to TRBJ2-1; the D gene is possibly TRBD1 (6 bases). V was clipped by 1 base and J by 7 bases, with 9 bases between them. There are 13 residues in the CDR3. Per germline, CDR1 SGHRS and CDR2 YFSETQ. CDR3 DNA: TGCGCCAGCAGCTTGCTTGGGACAAATGAGCAGTTCTTC. Its translation: CASSLLGTNEQFF.

Only a few counts were recorded for this clone. The chain is built from TRBV4-1 and TRBJ2-1; 8 bases map to TRBD1. This CDR3 is 16 amino acids long. Germline CDR1 and CDR2: MGHRA and YSYEKL. Trimming at V came to 3 bases and at J to 4 bases, leaving 8 bases not matched to a gene. The CDR3 nucleotides read TGCGCCAGCAGCCAGCCCCGCAGGGGGCATTACAATGAGCAGTTCTTC. This codes for CASSQPRRGHYNEQFF.

The rearrangement joins TRBV27 to TRBJ2-3; D remains ambiguous. The CDR3 has 14 residues. Germline V gene data show CDR1 as MNHEY and CDR2 as SMNVEV (reference sequence). V lost 3 bases and J 0 bases, leaving 7 bases between the germline ends. This CDR3 reads CASSFLRSTDTQYF. CDR3 nucleotide sequence: TGTGCCAGCAGTTTCCTACGTAGCACAGATACGCAGTATTTT.

This chain connects TRBV5-6 to TRBJ2-2, with a tentative D call TRBD1 (5 bases). V was trimmed by 2 bases and J by 7 bases, leaving 18 bases between them. Germline V gene sequence: CDR1 SGHDT, CDR2 YYEEEE. This CDR3 is built from 16 residues. Here the CDR3 reads CASSFFQGRQVGELFF. The CDR3, as DNA: TGTGCCAGCAGCTTTTTCCAGGGTCGGCAGGTCGGGGAGCTGTTTTTT.

The genes are TRBV5-1 and TRBJ1-1; TRBD1 is a possible D gene (5 bases). Germline values: CDR1 SGHRS, CDR2 YFSETQ. The CDR3 contains 15 residues. V was trimmed by 2 bases and J by 1 base, leaving 12 bases between them. CDR3 amino acids: CASSFEAGRNTEAFF. The CDR3 nucleotides are TGCGCCAGCAGCTTCGAAGCAGGGCGGAACACTGAAGCTTTCTTT.

A few counts support this clone. The chain recombines TRBV7-8 with TRBJ2-7; 7 bases are shared with TRBD1. This CDR3 comprises 13 residues. Germline CDR1 reads SGHVS; CDR2 reads FQNEAQ. The V segment lost 5 bases and the J segment 5 bases; nucleotides outside the gene matches: 6. CDR3: CASSAGQAHEQYF. The CDR3 DNA follows: TGTGCCAGCAGCGCCGGACAGGCTCACGAGCAGTACTTC.

The chain recombines TRBV7-3 with TRBJ2-1; 10 bases line up with TRBD1. The CDR3 consists of 15 residues. From germline, CDR1 is SGHTA and CDR2 FQGTGA. Trimming cost V 1 base and J 6 bases; bases outside gene matches: 3. The CDR3 coding sequence is TGTGCCAGCAGCTTAAGAGGGACAGGGGTCAATGAGCAGTTCTTC. This translates into CASSLRGTGVNEQFF.

The V and J genes are TRBV28 and TRBJ1-6; no reliable D call. Trimming cost V 6 bases and J 0 bases, with 18 bases left between them. CDR3 length: 18 amino acids. Germline lookup yields CDR1 MDHEN and CDR2 SYDVKM. This chain's CDR3 is CASSPPEGASSYNSPLHF. The CDR3, as DNA: TGTGCCAGCAGCCCCCCTGAGGGAGCGAGCTCCTATAATTCACCCCTCCACTTT.

The rearrangement uses TRBV2 and TRBJ1-5; tentatively, D is TRBD1 (6 bases). In germline, CDR1 is SNHLY, CDR2 FYNNEI. This CDR3 comprises 13 residues. The germline V and J ends were trimmed by 6 bases and 5 bases, with 11 bases remaining between them. CDR3 residues: CASSGRGDQPQHF. CDR3 in DNA: TGTGCCAGCAGCGGGAGGGGGGATCAGCCCCAGCATTTT.

The V call is TRBV18, the J call TRBJ1-6, with 11 bases lining up with TRBD1. Germline V gene sequence: CDR1 KGHSH, CDR2 LQKENI. The CDR3 is made up of 16 amino acids. V dropped 4 bases and J dropped 5; count of bases not matched to a gene: 4. CDR3 DNA: TGTGCCAGCTCACTCTTGGACAGGGGGCATAATTCACCCCTCCACTTT. Amino acid sequence: CASSLLDRGHNSPLHF.